These 32 T cell receptor beta chains share one sample of origin, sequenced in a study of shared clonotypes between healthy human individuals. The data were produced by immunoSEQ multiplex PCR, yet TCRdb's version contains in-frame clones alone and is incomplete. The sample has around 690,000 clones; roughly 87% are singletons. The sequenced sample consisted of memory CD8+ T cells from PBMCs. Noted subset: CD45RO+ cells pooled with CCR7-negative TemRA cells. These receptors originate from a man between 18 and 29 years old in good health. Some clones in this sample may be carry-over from other donors' samples.

This chain joins TRBV29-1 and TRBJ1-4; tentative D call: TRBD1 (6 bases). Per the germline V gene, CDR1 is SQVTM and CDR2 is ANQGSEA. The V end was cut by 1 base, the J end by 4 bases, with 13 bases between. This CDR3 is built from 15 residues. The CDR3 protein is CSVEGGGPNNEKLFF. CDR3 sequence (DNA): TGCAGCGTTGAAGGTGGGGGGCCTAATAATGAAAAACTGTTTTTT.

The gene calls are TRBV9 and TRBJ2-1; D is unresolved. Looked up from germline, CDR1 is SGDLS and CDR2 is YYNGEE. V lost 0 bases and J lost 15, with 10 bases in between. CDR3 length: 11 amino acids. CDR3 sequence (DNA): TGTGCCAGCAGCGTAGGGCCCCCTCCGTTCTTC. It yields the protein CASSVGPPPFF. The entire variable domain, with the rest obtained from reference TRBV9 and TRBJ2-1, is as follows: DSGVTQTPKHLITATGQRVTLRCSPRSGDLSVYWYQQSLDQGLQFLIQYYNGEERAKGNILERFSAQQFPDLHSELNLSSLELGDSALYFCASSVGPPPFFGPGTRLTVL.

The chain recombines TRBV11-3 with TRBJ1-1; D not resolved. Germline V gives CDR1 SGHNT, CDR2 YENEEA. This CDR3 spans 15 amino acids. The ends were cut back, 3 bases at V and 3 bases at J, with 14 bases in the middle. The CDR3 spells CASSLAAGGHTEAFF. The DNA of the CDR3 is TGTGCCAGCAGCTTGGCGGCAGGTGGTCACACTGAAGCTTTCTTT.

V usage is TRBV7-3 and J usage is TRBJ2-7; 8 bases match TRBD2. Germline lookup yields CDR1 SGHTA and CDR2 FQGTGA. With 5 bases clipped from V and 6 bases from J, the junction kept 6 bases outside the gene matches. This CDR3 spans 13 amino acids. CDR3 bases: TGTGCCAGCAGCCCTAAAACTAGCGGCGAGCAGTACTTC. Translating gives CASSPKTSGEQYF. Filled out from reference TRBV7-3 and TRBJ2-7, the complete variable domain reads GAGVSQTPSNKVTEKGKYVELRCDPISGHTALYWYRQSLGQGPEFLIYFQGTGAADDSGLPNDRFFAVRPEGSVSTLKIQRTERGDSAVYLCASSPKTSGEQYFGPGTRLTVT.

With respect to this clone: This sample also contains other DNA sequences that code for the same CDR3. The V and J genes are TRBV10-3 and TRBJ1-2; tentatively, D is TRBD1 (6 bases). V was pared by 0 bases and J by 2 bases, with 10 bases between. This CDR3 spans 15 amino acids. From germline, CDR1 is ENHRY and CDR2 SYGVKD. The DNA for the CDR3 is TGTGCCATCAGTGAGTCAGGACAGCCCAACTATGGCTACACCTTC. This translates into CAISESGQPNYGYTF.

V is TRBV14 and J is TRBJ1-5, with D possibly matching TRBD1 (5 bases). The CDR3 length is 13 residues. CDR1 and CDR2 from the germline V gene are SGHDN and FVKESK. The V gene lost 3 bases and the J gene lost 5 bases, with 8 bases spanning the gap. DNA of the CDR3: TGTGCCAGCAGCCACCTCAGGGATCAGCCCCAGCATTTT. It is translated as CASSHLRDQPQHF.

The rearrangement joins TRBV11-1 to TRBJ2-1, with D possibly TRBD2 on 6 matching bases. The CDR3 spans 15 residues. From germline, CDR1 is SGHAT and CDR2 FQDESV (reference sequence). V was trimmed by 2 bases and J by 0 bases, leaving 8 bases between them. For the CDR3, the DNA is TGTGCCAGCAGCTTAATCGGGAGCTCCTACAATGAGCAGTTCTTC. This sequence encodes CASSLIGSSYNEQFF.

V gene TRBV19 combines with J gene TRBJ2-5; 7 bases are shared with TRBD1. V lost 1 base, J lost 4 bases, and 9 bases stayed unmatched. Germline values: CDR1 LNHDA, CDR2 SQIVND (reference sequence). This CDR3 is 16 amino acids long. The CDR3 coding sequence is TGTGCCAGTAGTATAGGAGGGGGCTCGTCGGGAGAGACCCAGTACTTC. Protein product: CASSIGGGSSGETQYF.

The chain joins TRBV6-6 to TRBJ2-2, with D unclear. The V and J ends lost 6 bases and 9 bases respectively, with 8 bases between them. The CDR3 contains 11 residues. The germline CDR1 and CDR2 sequences are MNHNY and SVGAGI (reference sequence). The CDR3 protein is CASSLFRELFF. DNA for the CDR3: TGTGCCAGCAGCCTCTTCCGGGAGCTGTTTTTT.

The chain is built from TRBV7-9 and TRBJ1-3, with 7 positions matching TRBD1. CDR3 length: 16 amino acids. Germline V CDR1 and CDR2: SEHNR, FQNEAQ (reference sequence). With V trimmed by 2 bases and J by 0 bases, 4 bases remained unmatched. CDR3 sequence reads: CASSLRGQNSGNTIYF. The CDR3 DNA follows: TGTGCCAGCAGCTTACGGGGACAGAACTCTGGAAACACCATATATTTT.

V gene TRBV7-9 combines with J gene TRBJ2-3; 14 bases agree with TRBD2. Germline V lookup: CDR1 SEHNR, CDR2 FQNEAQ (reference sequence). The trim removed 4 bases at V and 13 bases at J, leaving 13 bases unmatched. This CDR3 region has 16 residues. For the CDR3, the DNA is TGTGCCAGCAGCTCCGCCTTCCCGGGACTAGCGGGAGAGGAGTATTTT. Protein product: CASSSAFPGLAGEEYF. The full variable domain, rest sourced from reference TRBV7-9 and TRBJ2-3, is DTGVSQNPRHKITKRGQNVTFRCDPISEHNRLYWYRQTLGQGPEFLTYFQNEAQLEKSRLLSDRFSAERPKGSFSTLEIQRTEQGDSAMYLCASSSAFPGLAGEEYFGPGTRLTVL.

About this clone itself: Other nucleotide sequences from this sample produce the same CDR3. The rearrangement joins TRBV4-3 to TRBJ2-7; no definite D call. The V end lost 0 bases, the J end lost 0 bases, and 6 bases lay between the germline ends. Per germline, CDR1 LGHNA and CDR2 YSLEER. The CDR3 spans 14 residues. CDR3 region: CASSQDTSSYEQYF. DNA of the CDR3: TGCGCCAGCAGCCAAGATACATCCTCCTACGAGCAGTACTTC.

For the CDR3, the DNA is TGTGCCAGCAGTGAATATGGGGGCAATCAGCCCCAGCATTTT. Its translation is CASSEYGGNQPQHF. This chain joins TRBV25-1 and TRBJ1-5; D unclear. From germline, CDR1 is MGHDK and CDR2 SYGVNS. The CDR3 has 14 residues. The V end was cut by 0 bases, the J end by 2 bases, with 5 bases between.

The chain employs TRBV6-1 and TRBJ1-1; 8 positions agree with TRBD1. Germline values: CDR1 MNHNS, CDR2 SASEGT. The ends lost 2 bases at V and 3 bases at J; junction bases unmatched: 5. The CDR3 is 15 residues long. The CDR3 coding sequence is TGTGCCAGCAGTGAAATCGCAGGGGGCTACACTGAAGCTTTCTTT. Translating it yields CASSEIAGGYTEAFF.

This rearrangement joins TRBV25-1 to TRBJ1-5, with a tentative D call TRBD1 (6 bases). The CDR3 is 14 amino acids. V lost 6 bases to trimming and J lost 2 bases, with 11 bases between them. The germline gives CDR1 MGHDK, CDR2 SYGVNS. The CDR3 here is CASSPGEGNQPQHF. The CDR3 coding sequence is TGTGCCAGCAGCCCAGGGGAGGGCAATCAGCCCCAGCATTTT.

The genes are TRBV11-1 and TRBJ2-5; D might be TRBD2 (7 bases). The V end lost 1 base, the J end lost 1 base, and 13 bases lay between the germline ends. Germline V gene lookup returns CDR1 SGHAT and CDR2 FQDESV (reference sequence). The CDR3 contains 16 residues. DNA for the CDR3: TGTGCCAGCAGCTTAGAGGGGGGGAGAACCCAAGAGACCCAGTACTTC. Protein sequence: CASSLEGGRTQETQYF.

This sequence joins TRBV18 and TRBJ2-1; 10 nucleotides agree with TRBD1. This CDR3 has 16 amino acids. Germline CDR1 is KGHSH and CDR2 is LQKENI. V gave up 3 bases and J gave up 7 bases; unmatched junction bases: 9. The CDR3 bases are TGTGCCAGCTCACCCGCGGCGGGACAGGGGTTGAATGAGCAGTTCTTC. Translated, it gives CASSPAAGQGLNEQFF.

The chain carries TRBV14 and TRBJ2-1; 9 positions match TRBD1. The CDR3 sequence is 13 residues long. J gave up 9 bases and V 5 bases, and 5 bases lay outside the gene matches. CDR1 and CDR2 from the germline V gene are SGHDN and FVKESK. CDR3 residues: CASSSGQGFEQFF. The CDR3 DNA reads TGTGCCAGCAGCTCCGGACAGGGGTTTGAGCAGTTCTTC.

This clone is a singleton in its sample. V is TRBV9 and J is TRBJ2-1; maybe TRBD1 (6 bases). CDR1 is SGDLS, CDR2 YYNGEE, per germline. The CDR3 contains 14 residues. Trimming cost V 0 bases and J 8 bases, with 12 bases left between them. CDR3 protein: CASSVVDRLDEQFF. As DNA, the CDR3 is TGTGCCAGCAGCGTAGTTGACAGGCTGGATGAGCAGTTCTTC.

The rearrangement links TRBV30 to TRBJ1-1; D is ambiguous. The CDR3 runs to 13 residues. V gave up 0 bases and J gave up 0 bases, with 5 bases separating them. The germline CDR1 and CDR2 sequences are GTSNPN and SVGIG (reference sequence). The CDR3 DNA sequence: TGTGCCTGGAGTGTGATGCTGAACACTGAAGCTTTCTTT. Translating gives CAWSVMLNTEAFF.

This chain uses TRBV19 with TRBJ2-7, with D perhaps assigned TRBD1 or TRBD2 (6 bases each). This CDR3 is built from 14 residues. CDR1 is LNHDA, CDR2 SQIVND, per germline (reference sequence). The V gene lost 9 bases and the J gene lost 0 bases, with 15 bases spanning the gap. The CDR3: CASATRGDSYEQYF. In DNA form, the CDR3 reads TGTGCCAGCGCAACAAGGGGGGACTCCTACGAGCAGTACTTC.

This clone came up once. The chain recombines TRBV27 with TRBJ1-3; unclear D gene. CDR1 MNHEY and CDR2 SMNVEV come from the germline V gene (reference sequence). The CDR3 totals 16 residues. V lost 5 bases to trimming and J lost 0 bases, with 14 bases between them. For the CDR3, the DNA is TGTGCCAGCAGTCCTCGTAAAGGGAGCTCTGGAAACACCATATATTTT. It is translated as CASSPRKGSSGNTIYF.

A remark on this clone: A junction end diverges from the germline sequence, so it may reflect a read error. The V call is TRBV2, the J call TRBJ2-7; TRBD2 matches 10 bases. The CDR3 runs 15 residues. Looked up from germline, CDR1 is SNHLY and CDR2 is FYNNEI. This CDR3 is CASSEGLAGAYGQYF. CDR3 in DNA: TGTGCCAGCAGTGAAGGGCTAGCGGGAGCGTACGGGCAGTACTTC.

The V gene is TRBV28, the J gene TRBJ2-7; 9 bases align to TRBD2. Trimming cost V 6 bases and J 5 bases; bases outside gene matches: 11. Germline lookup yields CDR1 MDHEN and CDR2 SYDVKM. The CDR3 is made up of 15 amino acids. In nucleotides, the CDR3 is TGTGCCAGCAGGGGCGAGATAGCGGGAGCTCACGAGCAGTACTTC. Amino acid sequence: CASRGEIAGAHEQYF.

This clone appeared a few times. The genes are TRBV6-5 and TRBJ1-2, with D tentatively TRBD1 (6 bases). Germline V gene data show CDR1 as MNHEY and CDR2 as SVGAGI. Between the trimmed V and J ends, which lost 9 bases and 4 bases, there was a span of 12 bases. This CDR3 is 12 amino acids long. The CDR3 sequence is CASTGNGYGYTF. The CDR3 DNA reads as TGTGCCAGTACAGGGAATGGCTATGGCTACACCTTC.

This clone was recorded only once. A much larger clone lies a single base off, so this may be a read error. Other DNA sequences of this sample code for an identical CDR3. The CDR3 loop is CASSPGYEQYF. CDR3 nucleotides: TGTGCCAGCAGCCCGGGGTACGAGCAGTACTTC. The chain has TRBV11-2 and TRBJ2-7, with D possibly TRBD2 on 5 matching bases. The germline V gene has CDR1 SGHAT and CDR2 FQNNGV. V was clipped by 5 bases and J by 4 bases, with 6 bases between them. This CDR3 spans 11 amino acids.

The V gene is TRBV7-6, the J gene TRBJ2-7; D is perhaps TRBD2 (6 bases). V lost 1 base and J lost 6, with 19 bases in between. CDR1 and CDR2 (germline): SGHVS, FNYEAQ. The CDR3 extends over 16 amino acids. CDR3 DNA sequence: TGTGCCAGCAGCTTAGGATCTCAAACGGGAGTAGGCGAGCAGTACTTC. This codes for CASSLGSQTGVGEQYF.

The V and J genes are TRBV9 and TRBJ1-2, with no clear D. The V end lost 3 bases, the J end lost 7 bases, and 7 bases lay between the germline ends. The CDR3 is 11 amino acids. CDR1 is SGDLS, CDR2 YYNGEE, per germline. CDR3 sequence: CASSGIPGYTF. The CDR3 DNA reads as TGTGCCAGCAGCGGTATTCCTGGCTACACCTTC. The complete variable domain, with remaining parts taken from reference TRBV9 and TRBJ1-2, reads DSGVTQTPKHLITATGQRVTLRCSPRSGDLSVYWYQQSLDQGLQFLIQYYNGEERAKGNILERFSAQQFPDLHSELNLSSLELGDSALYFCASSGIPGYTFGSGTRLTVV.

This clone has only one observation. V gene TRBV5-1 combines with J gene TRBJ2-3; the D gene is possibly TRBD1 (5 bases). V was clipped by 5 bases and J by 5 bases, with 21 bases between them. The CDR3 sequence is 16 residues long. Per germline, CDR1 SGHRS and CDR2 YFSETQ. The CDR3 DNA follows: TGCGCCAGCAGAGCGATAGGGGATGGAGTAAGAGATACGCAGTATTTT. Translation: CASRAIGDGVRDTQYF.

The gene calls are TRBV11-2 and TRBJ1-1; no firm D call. This CDR3 region has 15 residues. Germline V gene lookup returns CDR1 SGHAT and CDR2 FQNNGV. V lost 2 bases and J lost 1, with 11 bases in between. The CDR3 is CASSLYPDRNTEAFF. The DNA for the CDR3 is TGTGCCAGCAGCTTATATCCGGATAGGAACACTGAAGCTTTCTTT.

The chain joins TRBV7-8 to TRBJ2-7; D unclear. The V end lost 3 bases, the J end lost 3 bases, and 6 bases lay between the germline ends. Germline lookup yields CDR1 SGHVS and CDR2 FQNEAQ. This CDR3 region has 12 residues. Here the CDR3 DNA reads TGTGCCAGCAGCTTCGGCAGCTACGAGCAGTACTTC. Amino acids: CASSFGSYEQYF.

The chain couples TRBV10-3 to TRBJ1-5; 7 bases line up with TRBD1. CDR1 and CDR2 (germline): ENHRY, SYGVKD. The CDR3 totals 15 residues. The trim removed 0 bases at V and 6 bases at J, leaving 5 bases unmatched. CDR3 coding DNA: TGTGCCATCAGTGAGTCCAAGCAGGGGGGTCAGCCCCAGCATTTT. Its protein product is CAISESKQGGQPQHF.